This T cell receptor beta chain was sequenced during a study of Ad26.COV2.S vaccination and SARS-CoV-2 variants. The repertoire was sequenced with immunoSEQ multiplex PCR; TCRdb's copy has only in-frame clones and lacks some. This sample carries fewer than 400,000 clones, 70% to 90% of them seen once, and the ten largest clones take less than 2%. V was clipped by 0 bases and J by 3 bases, with 7 bases between them. The CDR3 sequence is 14 residues long. Germline CDR1 reads SGHRS; CDR2 reads YFSETQ. Treatment specified: over 15 received Ad26.COV2.S at low or high dose, single or two shots; 5 received placebo; per-sample allocation not given. Day 63 after the first vaccine or placebo injection was the time point for sampling. Wuhan-strain SARS-CoV-2 spike was expressed by the Ad26 vector that made up the vaccine.

The chain combines TRBV5-1 with TRBJ2-1; D gene ambiguous. This clonotype was sampled from a person between 18 and 65 years old who received the Ad26.COV2.S COVID-19 vaccine or a placebo. The specimen was peripheral blood, collected in a trial of Ad26.COV2.S vaccine versus placebo. CDR3 DNA sequence: TGCGCCAGCAGCTTGGCCGAGAGCTACAATGAGCAGTTCTTC. It codes for CASSLAESYNEQFF.